This T cell receptor (beta chain) was documented in a study of T cells after posttransplantation cyclophosphamide. Findings of the study overall: Donor CD8+ memory clones often dominated recipient blood repertoires at later times. Skin or GI-infiltrating T cells shared few TRB sequences with blood. Recipient CMV seropositivity and CMV reactivation strongly tracked TRB clonality.

The assay was immunoSEQ multiplex PCR, and TCRdb's table has in-frame clones only and misses some. The profile covers about 10,000 clones, with approximately 89% appearing a single time and 1.5% to 2% taken by the ten largest. This clone occurred once. What it binds is not known. V shed 6 bases and J shed 6 bases, with 11 bases lying between them. The CDR3 totals 11 residues. The germline gives CDR1 DFQATT, CDR2 SNEGSKA (reference sequence). This sequence originates from a woman aged 55-69 years in good health, CMV-negative, and a related stem cell transplant donor. This sequence joins TRBV20-1 and TRBJ2-5; D possibly corresponds to TRBD2 (6 bases). Specimen: memory CD4+ T cells sorted from PBMCs. The CDR3 protein is CSAQGGQTQYF. The CDR3 coding sequence is TGCAGTGCCCAGGGAGGCCAGACCCAGTACTTC.